These T cell receptor beta chains were read from a single sample in a study of blood T cells in healthy people across ages. TCRdb called the 5' RACE reads again in MiXCR, with one record for every CDR3 protein. Here the sample spans about 1,800,000 distinct CDR3 sequences, 28% being singletons. The sequenced sample consisted of blood. These receptors were obtained from a woman in her twenties or thirties in good health. The CDR3 runs from the conserved cysteine through the conserved F or W. Each record gives: J gene, D gene, V gene, clone size, CDR3 protein, CDR3 DNA. D genes are given only for firm matches. Size tells how often a clone was seen (once, few, many) or the class of an expanded clone, and some rows leave it out.

TRBJ2-1	NA	TRBV7-9	NA	CASSLRHRATAPKLEQFF	TGTGCCAGCAGCTTACGGCACAGGGCCACGGCTCCCAAATTGGAGCAGTTCTTC
TRBJ2-7	NA	TRBV18	NA	CASSSTDGSTYEQYF	TGTGCCAGCTCTAGTACGGACGGATCAACCTACGAGCAGTACTTC
TRBJ2-1	TRBD2	TRBV28	NA	CVSSSAGTSHYNEQFF	TGTGTCAGCAGTTCAGCCGGGACTAGCCATTACAATGAGCAGTTCTTC
TRBJ1-2	TRBD1	TRBV4-3	many	CASSQATPGQGYGYTF	TGCGCCAGCAGCCAAGCCACCCCGGGACAGGGGTATGGCTACACCTTC
TRBJ2-7	NA	TRBV5-6	many	CASSLEATRTQYF	TGTGCCAGCAGCTTGGAGGCCACTCGCACCCAGTACTTC
TRBJ2-1	TRBD1	TRBV5-5	few	CASSLGRRTGISNGQFF	TGTGCCAGCAGCTTGGGACGTAGGACAGGGATATCGAATGGGCAGTTCTTC
TRBJ2-7	NA	TRBV3-1	few	CASSQDITAYEQYF	TGTGCCAGCAGCCAAGATATTACAGCCTACGAGCAGTACTTC
TRBJ1-4	NA	TRBV11-1	few	CASSATAGQTNEKLFF	TGTGCCAGCAGCGCTACCGCGGGGCAGACAAATGAAAAACTGTTTTTT
TRBJ2-3	TRBD2	TRBV5-1	NA	CANSLQRGRTDTQYF	TGCGCCAACAGCTTGCAGCGGGGGAGAACAGATACGCAGTATTTT
TRBJ2-3	TRBD2	TRBV9	NA	CASSPRSRAGGNSDTQYF	TGTGCCAGCAGCCCCCGTAGTCGAGCGGGGGGAAACTCCGATACGCAGTATTTT
TRBJ2-3	NA	TRBV2	NA	CASSESVVSTDTQYF	TGTGCCAGCAGTGAATCGGTAGTTAGCACAGATACGCAGTATTTT
TRBJ2-1	TRBD1	TRBV28	few	CASSGGQLNEQFF	TGTGCCAGCAGTGGGGGACAGCTCAATGAGCAGTTCTTC
TRBJ2-1	NA	TRBV29-1	many	CSAGPTYEQFF	TGCAGCGCTGGACCTACCTATGAGCAGTTCTTC
TRBJ2-7	TRBD2	TRBV12-3/TRBV12-4	NA	CASSIRTSGRAAYEQYF	TGTGCCAGCAGTATAAGGACTAGCGGGAGGGCGGCCTACGAGCAGTACTTC
TRBJ2-3	NA	TRBV7-2	few	CASSWPGTSTDTQYF	TGTGCCAGCAGCTGGCCCGGGACTAGCACAGATACGCAGTATTTT
TRBJ2-2	TRBD1	TRBV3-1	NA	CASSIRTGLTGELFF	TGTGCCAGCAGCATCCGGACAGGGCTTACCGGGGAGCTGTTTTTT
TRBJ2-1	TRBD2	TRBV5-1	NA	CASSLRTAGGPPYNEQFF	TGCGCCAGCAGCTTACGGACAGCGGGGGGCCCTCCCTACAATGAGCAGTTCTTC
TRBJ2-1	TRBD2	TRBV20-1	few	CSASSGGAGYEQFF	TGCAGTGCCTCCAGCGGGGGGGCCGGTTATGAGCAGTTCTTC
TRBJ2-4	TRBD2	TRBV3-1	NA	CASSRLSGRNDEQYF	TGTGCCAGCAGTCGACTTAGCGGGAGGAACGATGAGCAGTACTTC
TRBJ2-7	NA	TRBV27	NA	CASSLAGHRGDLYEQYF	TGTGCCAGCAGTCTGGCGGGGCACAGGGGCGACCTCTACGAGCAGTACTTC
TRBJ2-5	NA	TRBV20-1	NA	CSARHRDPQETQYF	TGCAGTGCTAGACACCGGGACCCCCAAGAGACCCAGTACTTC
TRBJ2-1	TRBD1	TRBV2	NA	CASRINRDRVYEQFF	TGTGCCAGCAGGATCAACCGGGACAGGGTCTATGAGCAGTTCTTC
TRBJ2-1	NA	TRBV20-1	few	CSATGLRNEQFF	TGCAGTGCTACCGGACTGAGAAATGAGCAGTTCTTC
TRBJ2-1	TRBD2	TRBV5-1	NA	CASSSDSGGAYNEQFF	TGCGCCAGCAGCTCAGACAGCGGGGGGGCGTACAATGAGCAGTTCTTC
TRBJ2-1	NA	TRBV7-9	NA	CASSATGGGYNEQFF	TGTGCCAGCAGCGCCACCGGCGGAGGCTACAATGAGCAGTTCTTC
TRBJ2-7	TRBD2	TRBV7-2	NA	CASSLAPIAGSSYEQYF	TGTGCCAGCAGCTTAGCCCCCATAGCGGGGAGCTCCTACGAGCAGTACTTC
TRBJ2-1	TRBD2	TRBV12-3/TRBV12-4	many	CASTQGLAGLNEQFF	TGTGCCAGCACCCAAGGACTAGCGGGCCTCAATGAGCAGTTCTTC
TRBJ2-5	TRBD2	TRBV7-9	NA	CASSSPSGGGFNEQYF	TGTGCCAGCAGCTCCCCTTCGGGAGGGGGTTTCAATGAGCAGTACTTC
TRBJ1-1	TRBD1	TRBV12-3/TRBV12-4	NA	CASREGQGDTEAFF	TGTGCCAGCAGAGAGGGACAGGGAGACACTGAAGCTTTCTTT
TRBJ1-6	NA	TRBV5-1	NA	CVSSSGGRVNSPLHF	TGCGTCAGCAGCTCGGGGGGCAGGGTCAATTCACCCCTCCACTTT
TRBJ2-1	TRBD2	TRBV29-1	many	CSVDEVLLADNEQFF	TGCAGCGTTGACGAGGTACTCCTAGCGGACAATGAGCAGTTCTTC
TRBJ1-2	NA	TRBV5-1	few	CASSPPPGALYGYTF	TGCGCCAGCAGCCCACCCCCGGGGGCCCTATATGGCTACACCTTC
TRBJ1-5	NA	TRBV6-1	few	CASSRDGGNQPQHF	TGTGCCAGCAGTAGGGACGGAGGCAATCAGCCCCAGCATTTT
TRBJ2-1	TRBD1	TRBV20-1	NA	CSASGTGAFSSYNEQFF	TGCAGTGCCTCCGGGACAGGGGCTTTCAGCTCCTACAATGAGCAGTTCTTC
TRBJ1-5	NA	TRBV24-1	NA	CATSAGVISRPQHF	TGTGCCACCAGTGCCGGGGTGATTTCTCGGCCCCAGCATTTT
TRBJ2-7	NA	TRBV5-1	few	CASSSLEKSYEQYF	TGCGCCAGCAGCTCGCTAGAAAAATCCTACGAGCAGTACTTC
TRBJ2-7	TRBD1	TRBV5-1	few	CATLTGVFYEQYF	TGCGCCACCTTGACAGGGGTCTTCTACGAGCAGTACTTC
TRBJ2-1	TRBD1	TRBV5-1	few	CASSPQGGNEQFF	TGTGCCAGCTCACCACAGGGGGGAAATGAGCAGTTCTTC
TRBJ2-7	NA	TRBV3-1	NA	CASSQEVGSYEQYF	TGTGCCAGCAGCCAAGAAGTCGGATCCTACGAGCAGTACTTC
TRBJ2-3	TRBD1	TRBV11-2	NA	CASSFDRGRDTQYF	TGTGCCAGCAGCTTTGACAGGGGGCGAGATACGCAGTATTTT
TRBJ2-3	NA	TRBV27	few	CASSLVPAVDTQYF	TGTGCCAGCAGTTTAGTCCCAGCGGTAGATACGCAGTATTTT
TRBJ1-1	NA	TRBV5-1	few	CASSLTLDVDTEAFF	TGCGCCAGCAGCTTGACCCTGGACGTGGACACTGAAGCTTTCTTT
TRBJ1-1	NA	TRBV6-2/TRBV6-3	NA	CASTQVTEAFF	TGTGCCAGCACCCAGGTCACTGAAGCTTTCTTT
TRBJ2-1	TRBD1	TRBV29-1	few	CSVRQGPFAPSYNEQFF	TGCAGCGTACGACAGGGCCCCTTCGCGCCCTCCTACAATGAGCAGTTCTTC